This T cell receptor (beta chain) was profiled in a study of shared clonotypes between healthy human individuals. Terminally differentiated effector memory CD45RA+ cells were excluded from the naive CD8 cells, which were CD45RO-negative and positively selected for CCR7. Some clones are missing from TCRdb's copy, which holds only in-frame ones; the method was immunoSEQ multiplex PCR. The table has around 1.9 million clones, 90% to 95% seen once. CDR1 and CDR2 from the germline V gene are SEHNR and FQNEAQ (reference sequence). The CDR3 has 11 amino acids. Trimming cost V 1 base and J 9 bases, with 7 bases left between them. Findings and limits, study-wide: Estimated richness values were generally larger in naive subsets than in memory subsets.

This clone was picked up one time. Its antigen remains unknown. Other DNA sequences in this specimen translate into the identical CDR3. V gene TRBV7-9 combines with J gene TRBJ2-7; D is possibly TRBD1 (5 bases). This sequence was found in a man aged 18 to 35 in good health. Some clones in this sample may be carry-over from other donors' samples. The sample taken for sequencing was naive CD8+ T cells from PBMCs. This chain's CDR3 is CASSLDQGQYF. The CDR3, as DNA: TGTGCCAGCAGCTTAGATCAGGGGCAGTACTTC.